This TCR beta chain was identified in a study of chemoradiotherapy in HPV16-positive cancers (dated by TCRdb to 2021 to 2024). Looking at the study overall: Candidate HPV-specific T-cell clones and common TCR motifs were defined through functional T-cell assays on cells from two HPV16-positive patients. TCR repertoires from some 90 patients with HPV-related cancers were then used to track the candidate HPV-specific TCRs and motifs. The study asked whether T-cell immunity to the HPV oncoproteins E6 and E7 changes during chemoradiotherapy and whether this immunity affects survival. Summary of the overall study and its limitations: Expansion of candidate HPV-specific clones and E7-related TCR motifs was observed in the tumor microenvironment during treatment, whereas no such expansion was observed for non-HPV-specific T cells. Only a couple of HPV16-positive patients were used to derive the functional definition of HPV-specific T cells, and the survival association was reported for HPV16-positive patients. In HPV16-positive patients, expansion of HPV-responsive T cells during chemoradiotherapy was found to be associated with improved recurrence-free survival.

Because repertoires were sampled repeatedly during chemoradiotherapy, clonal expansion in the tumor microenvironment could be followed. This clone was counted a few times. What this receptor recognizes is not known. There are no base qualities to consult, and no much larger clone falls within one base. The library was built by means of the immunoSEQ multiplex PCR assay. Here the immuneACCESS table is served through TCRdb, limited to in-frame sequences with V and J called. Missing clones are a known gap in these copies; in checked studies unresolved V genes cover under half, and the rest lacks a known reason. The sample data list roughly 9,300 clones, and around 72% of these were observed just once. The ten largest account for 12% to 15% of the sample. The germline V gene sets CDR1 to LGHNA and CDR2 to YSLEER. The germline ends are 12 bases apart after V is trimmed by 0 bases and J by 4 bases. The CDR3 contains 15 residues, cysteine and phenylalanine counted. The read is trimmed to its CDR3 DNA, 45 bases read in frame from base 1.

The chain was built from TRBV4-3 and TRBJ1-1, and possibly TRBD1, on 5 matching bases. The specimen was taken from a patient who underwent chemoradiotherapy. The TCR sequence derives from a human donor with HPV-associated anogenital cancer. The encoded CDR3 is CASSQDLMGGTEAFF. The sequenced DNA: TGCGCCAGCAGCCAAGATCTGATGGGGGGCACTGAAGCTTTCTTT.